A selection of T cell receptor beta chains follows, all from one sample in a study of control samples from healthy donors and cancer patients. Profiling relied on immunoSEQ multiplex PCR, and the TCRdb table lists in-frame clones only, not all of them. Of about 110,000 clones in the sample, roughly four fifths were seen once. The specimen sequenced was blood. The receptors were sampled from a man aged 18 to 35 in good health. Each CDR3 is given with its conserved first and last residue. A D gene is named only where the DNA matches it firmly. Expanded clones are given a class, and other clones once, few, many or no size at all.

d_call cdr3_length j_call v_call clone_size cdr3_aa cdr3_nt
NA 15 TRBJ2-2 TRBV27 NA CASRSPGPRPGELFF TGTGCCAGCAGATCTCCGGGACCCCGCCCCGGGGAGCTGTTTTTT
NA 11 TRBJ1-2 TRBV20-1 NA CSASQGRTITF TGCAGTGCTAGTCAAGGACGGACGATCACCTTC
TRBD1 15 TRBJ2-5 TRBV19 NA CATSSHRGRVETQYF TGTGCCACCTCCTCACACAGGGGGCGGGTGGAGACCCAGTACTTC
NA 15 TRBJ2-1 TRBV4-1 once CASRRGTGDYNEQFF TGCGCCAGCAGACGAGGTACAGGTGACTACAATGAGCAGTTCTTC
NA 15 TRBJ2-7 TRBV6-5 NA CASTPGSWTPYEQYF TGTGCCAGCACCCCCGGGTCCTGGACCCCCTACGAGCAGTACTTC
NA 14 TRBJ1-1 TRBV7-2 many CASSLGGSNTEAFF TGTGCCAGCAGCTTGGGGGGGTCTAACACTGAAGCTTTCTTT
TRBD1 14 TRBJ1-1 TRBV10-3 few CAIRVMTGGTEAFF TGTGCCATCAGGGTCATGACAGGGGGAACTGAAGCTTTCTTT
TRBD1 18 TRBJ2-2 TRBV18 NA CASSPGSLTGRNTGELFF TGTGCCAGCTCACCAGGGTCTCTGACAGGGAGGAACACCGGGGAGCTGTTTTTT
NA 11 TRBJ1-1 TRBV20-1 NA CSATLHTEAFF TGCAGTGCTACTCTGCACACTGAAGCTTTCTTT
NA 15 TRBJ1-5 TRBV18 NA CASSPNEGSYQPQHF TGTGCCAGCTCACCTAATGAAGGTTCGTATCAGCCCCAGCATTTT
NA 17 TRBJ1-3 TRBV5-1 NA CASSYLTTGTPGNTIYF TGCGCCAGCAGCTACCTGACGACCGGGACACCTGGAAACACCATATATTTT
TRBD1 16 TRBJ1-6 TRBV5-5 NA CASSQQGGSYNSPLHF TGTGCCAGCAGCCAGCAGGGGGGATCCTATAATTCACCCCTCCACTTT
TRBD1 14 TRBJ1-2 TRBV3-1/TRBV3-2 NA CASSLQQGVYGYTF TGTGCCAGCAGCCTTCAACAGGGGGTCTATGGCTACACCTTC
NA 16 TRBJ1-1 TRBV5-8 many CASSLEVGLLATEAFF TGTGCCAGCAGCTTGGAGGTGGGACTCCTGGCCACTGAAGCTTTCTTT
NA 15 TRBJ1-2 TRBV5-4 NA CASSPPPGGHYGYTF TGTGCCAGCAGCCCTCCCCCCGGGGGCCACTATGGCTACACCTTC
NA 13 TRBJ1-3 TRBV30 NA CAWSVLAGNTIYF TGTGCCTGGAGTGTACTCGCCGGAAACACCATATATTTT
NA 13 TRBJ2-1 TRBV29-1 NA CSVVRTSYNEQFF TGCAGCGTTGTGAGGACATCCTACAATGAGCAGTTCTTC
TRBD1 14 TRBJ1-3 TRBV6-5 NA CAGSTGGSGNTIYF TGTGCCGGTTCGACAGGGGGTTCTGGAAACACCATATATTTT
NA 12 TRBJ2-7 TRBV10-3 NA CATRSGPYEQYF TGTGCCACACGTTCGGGCCCCTACGAGCAGTACTTC
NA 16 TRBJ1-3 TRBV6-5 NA CASSYSAGFSGNTIYF TGTGCCAGCAGTTACTCGGCGGGTTTCTCTGGAAACACCATATATTTT
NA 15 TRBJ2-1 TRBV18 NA CASSLQGVTYNEQFF TGTGCCAGCTCACTCCAGGGTGTGACCTACAATGAGCAGTTCTTC
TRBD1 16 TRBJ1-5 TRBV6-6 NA CASGGGTGGKNQPQHF TGTGCCAGCGGGGGAGGGACAGGGGGAAAGAATCAGCCCCAGCATTTT
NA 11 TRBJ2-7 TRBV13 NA CASSSGSEQYF TGTGCCAGCAGCTCTGGCAGCGAGCAGTACTTC
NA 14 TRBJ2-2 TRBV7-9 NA CASSYAVNTGELFF TGTGCCAGCAGCTACGCAGTTAACACCGGGGAGCTGTTTTTT
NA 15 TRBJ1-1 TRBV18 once CASSPPQSMNTEAFF TGTGCCAGCTCACCACCGCAGTCAATGAACACTGAAGCTTTCTTT
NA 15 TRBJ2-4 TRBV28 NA CASSPRVMAKNIQYF TGTGCCAGCAGCCCGAGGGTGATGGCCAAAAACATTCAGTACTTC
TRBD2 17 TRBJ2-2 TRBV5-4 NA CASSRTSGGPNTGELFF TGTGCCAGCAGCAGGACTAGCGGGGGGCCGAACACCGGGGAGCTGTTTTTT
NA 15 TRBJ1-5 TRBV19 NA CASSILKEGNQPQHF TGTGCCAGTAGTATTCTCAAGGAGGGCAATCAGCCCCAGCATTTT
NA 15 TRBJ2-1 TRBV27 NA CASSLSYGSGNEQFF TGTGCCAGCAGTTTATCTTACGGGTCCGGCAATGAGCAGTTCTTC
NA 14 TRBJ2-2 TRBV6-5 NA CASSSGQVTGELFF TGTGCCAGCAGTTCGGGGCAGGTCACCGGGGAGCTGTTTTTT
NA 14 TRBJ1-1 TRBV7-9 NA CASSLGLKGAEAFF TGTGCCAGCAGCTTAGGCCTAAAAGGGGCTGAAGCTTTCTTT
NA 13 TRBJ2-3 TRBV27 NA CASWRLGTDTQYF TGTGCTTCCTGGCGACTTGGCACAGATACGCAGTATTTT
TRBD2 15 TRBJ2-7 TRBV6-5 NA CASRTSGGAGYEQYF TGTGCCAGCAGAACTAGCGGGGGGGCAGGCTACGAGCAGTACTTC
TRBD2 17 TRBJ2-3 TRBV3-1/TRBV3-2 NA CASSPLTSGGGTDTQYF TGTGCCAGCAGCCCCCTGACTAGCGGGGGGGGTACAGATACGCAGTATTTT
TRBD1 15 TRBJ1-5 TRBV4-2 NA CASSQVGQGDQPQHF TGTGCCAGCAGCCAGGTCGGACAGGGGGATCAGCCCCAGCATTTT
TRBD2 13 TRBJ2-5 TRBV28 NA CASSFSGVETQYF TGTGCCAGCAGTTTTAGCGGGGTGGAGACCCAGTACTTC
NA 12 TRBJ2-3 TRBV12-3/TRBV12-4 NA CASSFTFWAAYF TGTGCCAGCAGTTTTACTTTCTGGGCTGCGTATTTT
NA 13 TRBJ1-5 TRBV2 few CASSERENQPQHF TGTGCCAGCAGTGAAAGGGAGAATCAGCCCCAGCATTTT
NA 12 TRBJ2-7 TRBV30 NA CAWSRGDYEQYF TGTGCCTGGAGCAGGGGCGACTACGAGCAGTACTTC
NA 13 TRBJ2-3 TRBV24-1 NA CATGASATDTQYF TGTGCCACAGGGGCTAGCGCTACAGATACGCAGTATTTT
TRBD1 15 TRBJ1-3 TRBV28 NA CASSPTGTGENTIYF TGTGCCAGCAGCCCCACCGGGACAGGGGAAAACACCATATATTTT
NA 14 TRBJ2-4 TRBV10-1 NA CASRRILAKNIQYF TGCGCCAGCAGGCGGATTCTAGCCAAAAACATTCAGTACTTC
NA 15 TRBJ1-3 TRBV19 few CASSTTWLSGNTIYF TGTGCCAGTAGTACTACTTGGCTCTCTGGAAACACCATATATTTT
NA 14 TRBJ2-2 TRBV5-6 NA CASSLAPNTGELFF TGTGCCAGCAGCTTGGCACCGAACACCGGGGAGCTGTTTTTT
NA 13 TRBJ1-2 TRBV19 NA CASSSGGDYGYTF TGTGCCAGTAGCAGCGGGGGTGACTATGGCTACACCTTC
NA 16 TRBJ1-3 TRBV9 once CASSAHKGGPGNTIYF TGTGCCAGCAGCGCTCATAAAGGGGGGCCTGGAAACACCATATATTTT
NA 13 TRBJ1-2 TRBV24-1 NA CATSRLVFGGYTF TGTGCCACCTCCCGTCTGGTGTTTGGGGGCTACACCTTC
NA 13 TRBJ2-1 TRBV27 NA CASRTWSYNEQFF TGTGCCAGCAGAACTTGGTCCTACAATGAGCAGTTCTTC
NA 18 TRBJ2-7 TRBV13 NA CASSFLKGHNTRTWRQYF TGTGCCAGCAGCTTCCTAAAGGGACATAATACACGAACTTGGAGGCAGTACTTC
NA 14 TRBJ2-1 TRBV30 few CAWSSGLLRGEQFF TGTGCCTGGAGTTCGGGACTCCTCCGTGGTGAGCAGTTCTTC